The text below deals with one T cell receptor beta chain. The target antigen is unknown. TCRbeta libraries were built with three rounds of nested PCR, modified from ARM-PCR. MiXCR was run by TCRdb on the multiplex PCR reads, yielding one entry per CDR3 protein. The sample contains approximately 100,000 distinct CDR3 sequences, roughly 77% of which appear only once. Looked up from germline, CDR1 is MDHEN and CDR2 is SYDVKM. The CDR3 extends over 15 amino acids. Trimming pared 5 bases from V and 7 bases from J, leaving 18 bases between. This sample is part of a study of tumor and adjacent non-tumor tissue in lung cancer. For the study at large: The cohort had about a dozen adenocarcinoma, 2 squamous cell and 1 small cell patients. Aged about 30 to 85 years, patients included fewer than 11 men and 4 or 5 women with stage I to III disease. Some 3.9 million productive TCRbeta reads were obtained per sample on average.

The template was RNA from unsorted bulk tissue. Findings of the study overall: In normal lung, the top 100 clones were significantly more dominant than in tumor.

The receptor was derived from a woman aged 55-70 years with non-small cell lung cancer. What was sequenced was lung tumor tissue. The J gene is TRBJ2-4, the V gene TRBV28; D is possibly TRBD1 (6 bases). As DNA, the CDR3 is TGTGCCAGCAGTCTATTTGGACAGTCGTTCAACATTCAGTACTTC. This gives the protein CASSLFGQSFNIQYF.